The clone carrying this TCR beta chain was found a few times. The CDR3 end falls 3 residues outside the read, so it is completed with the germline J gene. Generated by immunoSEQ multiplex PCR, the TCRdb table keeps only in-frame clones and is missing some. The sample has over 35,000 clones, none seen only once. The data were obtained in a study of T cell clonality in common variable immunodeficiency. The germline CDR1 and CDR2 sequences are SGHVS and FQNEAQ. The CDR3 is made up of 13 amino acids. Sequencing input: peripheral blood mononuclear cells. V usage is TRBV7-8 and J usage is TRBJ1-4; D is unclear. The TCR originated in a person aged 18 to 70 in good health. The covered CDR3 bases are TGTGCCAGCAGCTTCACAGCTCTCTCACCA. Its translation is CASSFTALSP. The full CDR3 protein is CASSFTALSPLFF.